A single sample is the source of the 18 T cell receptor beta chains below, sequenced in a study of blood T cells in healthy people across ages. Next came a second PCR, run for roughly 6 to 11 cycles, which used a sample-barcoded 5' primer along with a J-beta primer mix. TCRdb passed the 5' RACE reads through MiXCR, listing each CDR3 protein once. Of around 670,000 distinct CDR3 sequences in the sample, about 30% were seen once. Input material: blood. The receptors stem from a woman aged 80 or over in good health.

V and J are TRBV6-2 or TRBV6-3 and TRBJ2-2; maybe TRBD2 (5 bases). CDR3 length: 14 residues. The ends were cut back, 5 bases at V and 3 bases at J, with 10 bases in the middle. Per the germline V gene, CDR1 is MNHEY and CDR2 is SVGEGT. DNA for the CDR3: TGTGCCAGCAGTGTACTAGGGTACACCGGGGAGCTGTTTTTT. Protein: CASSVLGYTGELFF.

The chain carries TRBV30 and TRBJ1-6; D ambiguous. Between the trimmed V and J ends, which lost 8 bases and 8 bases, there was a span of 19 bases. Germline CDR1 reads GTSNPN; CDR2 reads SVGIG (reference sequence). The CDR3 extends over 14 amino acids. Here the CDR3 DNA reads TGTGCCCTAATCATGGCAGGCAAAGATTCACCCCTCCACTTT. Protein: CALIMAGKDSPLHF.

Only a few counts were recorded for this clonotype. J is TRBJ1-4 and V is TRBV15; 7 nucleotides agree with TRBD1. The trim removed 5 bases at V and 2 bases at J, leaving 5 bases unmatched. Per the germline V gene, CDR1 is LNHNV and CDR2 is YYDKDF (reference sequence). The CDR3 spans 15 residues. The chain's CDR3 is CATSGRRGTNEKLFF. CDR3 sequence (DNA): TGTGCCACCAGCGGTCGCAGGGGGACTAATGAAAAACTGTTTTTT.

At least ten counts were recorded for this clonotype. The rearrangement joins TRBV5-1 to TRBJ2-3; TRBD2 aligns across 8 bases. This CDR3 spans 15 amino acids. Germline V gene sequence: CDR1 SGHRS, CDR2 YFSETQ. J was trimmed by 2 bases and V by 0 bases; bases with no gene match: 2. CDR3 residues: CASSLERGITDTQYF. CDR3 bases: TGCGCCAGCAGCTTGGAGCGGGGGATCACAGATACGCAGTATTTT.

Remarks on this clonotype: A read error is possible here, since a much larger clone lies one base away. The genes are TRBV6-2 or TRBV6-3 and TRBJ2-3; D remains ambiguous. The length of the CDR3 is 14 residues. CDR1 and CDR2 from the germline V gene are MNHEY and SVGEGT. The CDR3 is CTSAGEFSTDTQYF. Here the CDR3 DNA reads TGTACCAGCGCCGGCGAGTTCAGCACAGATACGCAGTATTTT.

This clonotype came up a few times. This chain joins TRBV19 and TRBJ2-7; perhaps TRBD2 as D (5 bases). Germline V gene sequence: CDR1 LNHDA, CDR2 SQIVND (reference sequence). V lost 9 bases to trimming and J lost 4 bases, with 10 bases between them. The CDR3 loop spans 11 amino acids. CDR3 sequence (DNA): TGTGCCAGCCGGGGTTTTTACGAGCAGTACTTC. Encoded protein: CASRGFYEQYF.

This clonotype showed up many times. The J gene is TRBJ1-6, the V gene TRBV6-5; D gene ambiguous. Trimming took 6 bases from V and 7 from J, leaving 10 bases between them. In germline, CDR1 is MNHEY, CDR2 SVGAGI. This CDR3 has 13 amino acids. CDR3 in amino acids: CASSPQRNSPLHF. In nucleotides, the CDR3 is TGTGCCAGCAGCCCCCAGCGGAATTCACCCCTCCACTTT.

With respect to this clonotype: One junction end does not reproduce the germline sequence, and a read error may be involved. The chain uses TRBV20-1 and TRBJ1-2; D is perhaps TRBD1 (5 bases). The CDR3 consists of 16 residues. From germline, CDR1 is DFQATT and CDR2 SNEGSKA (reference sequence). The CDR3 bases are TGCAGTGCTAGAGATCCCTTAACAGGCCCTAACTACGGCTGCACCTTC. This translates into CSARDPLTGPNYGCTF.

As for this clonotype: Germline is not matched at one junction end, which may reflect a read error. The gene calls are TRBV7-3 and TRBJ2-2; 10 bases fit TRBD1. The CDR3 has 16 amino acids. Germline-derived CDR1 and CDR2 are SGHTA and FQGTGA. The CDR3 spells CVSSTRQGAHTGELFF. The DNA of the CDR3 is TGTGTCAGCAGCACACGACAGGGGGCCCACACCGGGGAGCTGTTTTTT.

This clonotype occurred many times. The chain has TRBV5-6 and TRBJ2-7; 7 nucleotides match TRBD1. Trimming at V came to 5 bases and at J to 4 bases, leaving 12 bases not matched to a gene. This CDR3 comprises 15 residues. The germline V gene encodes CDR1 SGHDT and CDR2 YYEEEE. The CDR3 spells CASRYRDRIQYEQYF. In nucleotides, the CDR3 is TGTGCCAGCAGATACAGGGACAGAATACAATACGAGCAGTACTTC. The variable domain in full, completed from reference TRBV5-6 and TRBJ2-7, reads DAGVTQSPTHLIKTRGQQVTLRCSPKSGHDTVSWYQQALGQGPQFIFQYYEEEERQRGNFPDRFSGHQFPNYSSELNVNALLLGDSALYLCASRYRDRIQYEQYFGPGTRLTVT.

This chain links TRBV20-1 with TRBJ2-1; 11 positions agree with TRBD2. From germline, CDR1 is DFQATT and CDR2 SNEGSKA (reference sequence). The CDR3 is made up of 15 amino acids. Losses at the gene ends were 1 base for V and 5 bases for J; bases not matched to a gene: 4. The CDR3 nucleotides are TGCAGTGCTAGAGCCGGGACTAGCGGCAACAATGAGCAGTTCTTC. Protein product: CSARAGTSGNNEQFF.

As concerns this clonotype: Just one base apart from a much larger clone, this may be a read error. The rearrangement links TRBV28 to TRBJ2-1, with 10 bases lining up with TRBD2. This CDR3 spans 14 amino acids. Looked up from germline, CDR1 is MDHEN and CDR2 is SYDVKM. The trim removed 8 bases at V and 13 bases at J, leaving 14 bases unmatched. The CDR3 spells CASSKRGGAETQFF. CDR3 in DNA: TGTGCCAGCTCAAAGCGGGGGGGAGCAGAGACCCAGTTCTTC. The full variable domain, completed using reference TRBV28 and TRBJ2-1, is DVKVTQSSRYLVKRTGEKVFLECVQDMDHENMFWYRQDPGLGLRLIYFSYDVKMKEKGDIPEGYSVSREKKERFSLILESASTNQTSMYLCASSKRGGAETQFFGPGTRLTVL.

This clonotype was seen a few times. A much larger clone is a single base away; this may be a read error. The CDR3 region has the DNA TGTGCCAGCAGCCAAGATCTGGTCGGTCACGAGCAGTACTTC. It yields the protein CASSQDLVGHEQYF. J is TRBJ2-7 and V is TRBV3-1; D gene uncertain. V dropped 0 bases and J dropped 5 bases, with 11 bases sitting between them. CDR3 length equals 14 residues. Germline V gene data show CDR1 as LGHDT and CDR2 as YNNKEL (reference sequence).

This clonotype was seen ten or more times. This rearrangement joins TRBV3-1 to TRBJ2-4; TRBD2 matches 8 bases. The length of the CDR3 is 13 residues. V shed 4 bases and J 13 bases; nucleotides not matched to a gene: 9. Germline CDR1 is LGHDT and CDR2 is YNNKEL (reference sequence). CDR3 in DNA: TGTGCCAGCAGCCCAGATTGGGGACTAGGCCAGTACTTC. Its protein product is CASSPDWGLGQYF.

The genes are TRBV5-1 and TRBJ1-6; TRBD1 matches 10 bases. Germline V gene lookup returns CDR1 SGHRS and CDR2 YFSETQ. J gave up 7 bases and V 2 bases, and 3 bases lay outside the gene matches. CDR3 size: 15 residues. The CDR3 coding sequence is TGCGCCAGCAGCTTATTGACAGGGGGCAATTCACCCCTCCACTTT. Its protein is CASSLLTGGNSPLHF.

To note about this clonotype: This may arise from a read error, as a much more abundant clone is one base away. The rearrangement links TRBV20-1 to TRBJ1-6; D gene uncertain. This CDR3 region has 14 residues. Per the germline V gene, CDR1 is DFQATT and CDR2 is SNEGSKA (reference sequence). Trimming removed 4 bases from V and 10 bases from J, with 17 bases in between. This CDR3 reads CSANRGKPSSPLHF. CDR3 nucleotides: TGCAGTGCTAATCGGGGTAAACCCAGCTCACCCCTCCACTTT.

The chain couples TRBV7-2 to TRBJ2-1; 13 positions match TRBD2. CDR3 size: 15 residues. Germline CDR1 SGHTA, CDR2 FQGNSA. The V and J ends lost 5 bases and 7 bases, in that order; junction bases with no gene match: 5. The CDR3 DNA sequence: TGTGCCAGCAGCGGGACTAGCGGGGTTTGGAATGAGCAGTTCTTC. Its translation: CASSGTSGVWNEQFF.

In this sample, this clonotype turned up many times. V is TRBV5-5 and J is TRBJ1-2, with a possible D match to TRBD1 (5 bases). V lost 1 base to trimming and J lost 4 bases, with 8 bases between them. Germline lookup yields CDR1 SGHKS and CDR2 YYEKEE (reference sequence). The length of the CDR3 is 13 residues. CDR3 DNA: TGTGCCAGCAGCTTGAGGGGATCCTATGGCTACACCTTC. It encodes CASSLRGSYGYTF.